Following are 26 T cell receptor beta chains from one sample sequenced in a study of blood T cells in healthy people across ages. Through a sample-barcoded 5' primer and a J-beta primer mix, a second PCR was run for roughly 6 to 12 cycles. TCRdb passed the 5' RACE reads through MiXCR, listing each CDR3 protein once. The sample lists roughly 1,000,000 distinct CDR3 sequences, almost 25% occurring once. These sequences were also reported in another study, on T cells of mothers and their children.

Sequencing was performed on blood. The source is a girl aged 2-10 years in good health.

This clonotype came up a few times. The chain joins TRBV4-2 to TRBJ2-7, with D possibly TRBD1 on 5 matching bases. Trimming pared 0 bases from V and 3 bases from J, leaving 9 bases between. CDR1 is LGHNA and CDR2 is YNFKEQ in the germline V gene. The CDR3 has 14 amino acids. The chain's CDR3 is CASSQEGRGYEQYF. The DNA of the CDR3 is TGTGCCAGCAGCCAAGAGGGAAGGGGCTACGAGCAGTACTTC.

As DNA, the CDR3 is TGTGCCAGCAAGGGACCAAGCTCCTACGAGCAGTACTTC. This codes for CASKGPSSYEQYF. V gene TRBV28 combines with J gene TRBJ2-7; the D gene could be TRBD1 or TRBD2 (5 bases each). The germline V gene has CDR1 MDHEN and CDR2 SYDVKM. The ends were cut back, 7 bases at V and 0 bases at J, with 10 bases in the middle. This CDR3 has 13 residues.

This sequence joins TRBV29-1 and TRBJ1-1; no reliable D call. The CDR3 is made up of 11 amino acids. V shed 7 bases and J shed 4 bases, with 10 bases lying between them. Germline lookup yields CDR1 SQVTM and CDR2 ANQGSEA. In DNA, the CDR3 is TGCAGCGCTCGGCTGGGCACTGAAGCTTTCTTT. Protein product: CSARLGTEAFF.

The chain is built from TRBV20-1 and TRBJ1-5; TRBD1 is a possible D gene (6 bases). Germline lookup yields CDR1 DFQATT and CDR2 SNEGSKA (reference sequence). The CDR3 totals 15 residues. Trimming shortened V by 0 bases and J by 4 bases, and 13 bases separated the two germline ends. The CDR3 here is CSAREGTRLNQPQHF. The CDR3 coding sequence is TGCAGTGCTAGAGAGGGGACACGATTAAATCAGCCCCAGCATTTT.

This clonotype was seen a handful of times. The chain carries TRBV2 and TRBJ2-7; TRBD2 agrees at 7 bases. TRBJ2-5 explains the end of the DNA better; the J call may be wrong. This CDR3 has 13 amino acids. From germline, CDR1 is SNHLY and CDR2 FYNNEI. CDR3 sequence reads: CASPPGGQETQYF. CDR3 in DNA: TGTGCCAGCCCCCCGGGGGGTCAAGAGACCCAGTACTTC.

A remark on this clonotype: One end of the junction does not line up with germline, which may come from a read error. DNA of the CDR3: TGTGCCAACAGCTTAGTCGGGGTCAGAGCAGATACGCAGTATTTT. Translating it yields CANSLVGVRADTQYF. The rearrangement joins TRBV7-6 to TRBJ2-3; D may be TRBD2 (5 bases). This CDR3 contains 15 residues. Germline V gives CDR1 SGHVS, CDR2 FNYEAQ.

The genes are TRBV13 and TRBJ2-7; D ambiguous. The CDR3 loop spans 14 amino acids. V lost 2 bases and J lost 4, with 12 bases in between. CDR1 and CDR2 from the germline V gene are PRHDT and FYEKMQ (reference sequence). CDR3 loop: CASSLSLRPYEQYF. Here the CDR3 DNA reads TGTGCCAGCAGCTTAAGTCTCAGGCCTTACGAGCAGTACTTC.

This chain links TRBV7-9 with TRBJ2-4, with a possible D match to TRBD1 (6 bases). The CDR3 extends over 18 amino acids. Germline V gene sequence: CDR1 SEHNR, CDR2 FQNEAQ (reference sequence). V lost 2 bases and J lost 0, with 17 bases in between. Here the CDR3 reads CASSLLGDRLPAKNIQYF. The CDR3 DNA is TGTGCCAGCAGCTTACTAGGAGACAGGCTCCCAGCCAAAAACATTCAGTACTTC. Looking up the rest from reference TRBV7-9 and TRBJ2-4 gives the full variable domain: DTGVSQNPRHKITKRGQNVTFRCDPISEHNRLYWYRQTLGQGPEFLTYFQNEAQLEKSRLLSDRFSAERPKGSFSTLEIQRTEQGDSAMYLCASSLLGDRLPAKNIQYFGAGTRLSVL.

This clonotype has just a few counts. J is TRBJ2-7 and V is TRBV29-1; weak D call: TRBD2 (5 bases). V shed 3 bases and J shed 0 bases, with 12 bases lying between them. Germline CDR1 reads SQVTM; CDR2 reads ANQGSEA. This CDR3 spans 14 amino acids. The CDR3 bases are TGCAGCGTTGACGGACGGGGAGCCTCCTACGAGCAGTACTTC. Translating gives CSVDGRGASYEQYF.

This chain uses TRBV27 with TRBJ2-1; D gene ambiguous. The CDR3 contains 15 residues. The ends were cut back, 6 bases at V and 10 bases at J, with 22 bases in the middle. The germline CDR1 and CDR2 sequences are MNHEY and SMNVEV (reference sequence). The CDR3 DNA sequence: TGTGCCAGCAGCCAATGGGCCAGCGACGTGAGCGAGCAGTTCTTC. It translates to CASSQWASDVSEQFF.

This clonotype was seen a handful of times. The chain links TRBV20-1 to TRBJ2-5, with 8 bases matching TRBD2. Germline V lookup: CDR1 DFQATT, CDR2 SNEGSKA (reference sequence). This CDR3 comprises 16 residues. After removal of 4 bases from V and 0 bases from J, the junction contained 10 bases not matched to a gene. The CDR3 region has the DNA TGCAGTGCTACAAACAGTAGCGGGACGTACCAAGAGACCCAGTACTTC. As protein: CSATNSSGTYQETQYF.

The sample holds a few counts of this clonotype. This rearrangement joins TRBV12-3 or TRBV12-4 to TRBJ2-1; D is possibly TRBD1 (7 bases). Trimming stripped 1 base from V and 8 bases from J, with 15 bases between. This CDR3 is 15 amino acids long. CDR3: CASSLGAGQKDEQFF. In DNA, the CDR3 is TGTGCCAGCAGTTTAGGGGCGGGACAGAAGGATGAGCAGTTCTTC.

The rearrangement uses TRBV5-1 and TRBJ2-3, with 9 bases identical to TRBD2. V lost 1 base and J lost 2; bases outside the gene matches: 8. This CDR3 is built from 17 residues. Germline V gene data show CDR1 as SGHRS and CDR2 as YFSETQ. The CDR3 spells CASSLPDTSGYTDTQYF. CDR3 coding DNA: TGCGCCAGCAGCTTGCCCGATACTAGCGGGTACACAGATACGCAGTATTTT.

The gene calls are TRBV5-1 and TRBJ1-1, with unresolved D. CDR1 is SGHRS and CDR2 is YFSETQ in the germline V gene. Trimming took 0 bases from V and 2 from J, leaving 14 bases between them. This CDR3 region has 16 residues. CDR3 bases: TGCGCCAGCAGCTTGGGTGGCAGGAACAAAAACACTGAAGCTTTCTTT. It specifies CASSLGGRNKNTEAFF.

The sample holds a few counts of this clonotype. The chain couples TRBV29-1 to TRBJ1-1; unclear D gene. The CDR3 spans 14 residues. V lost 2 bases to trimming and J lost 0 bases, with 10 bases between them. Looked up from germline, CDR1 is SQVTM and CDR2 is ANQGSEA. The CDR3 DNA sequence: TGCAGCGTTGAACACATCACTCTGAACACTGAAGCTTTCTTT. Translated, it gives CSVEHITLNTEAFF.

This rearrangement joins TRBV29-1 to TRBJ2-5; TRBD1 agrees at 8 bases. The CDR3 sequence is 13 residues long. Germline-derived CDR1 and CDR2 are SQVTM and ANQGSEA. Trimming at V came to 6 bases and at J to 4 bases, leaving 7 bases not matched to a gene. This CDR3 is CSVPTDRGETQYF. In nucleotides, the CDR3 is TGCAGCGTACCCACAGACAGGGGAGAGACCCAGTACTTC.

This clonotype was seen only a few times. Germline is not matched at one junction end, which may reflect a read error. The chain couples TRBV27 to TRBJ2-1; D gene uncertain. Germline V gene sequence: CDR1 MNHEY, CDR2 SMNVEV (reference sequence). The CDR3 totals 13 residues. As DNA, the CDR3 is TGTGCCAGCGGGGTAGACTCCTACAATGAGCAGCTCTTC. Translated, it gives CASGVDSYNEQLF.

V usage is TRBV20-1 and J usage is TRBJ2-3; D uncertain. CDR3 length equals 14 residues. The germline CDR1 and CDR2 sequences are DFQATT and SNEGSKA (reference sequence). With 0 bases removed from V and 6 bases from J, the gap between germline ends came to 13 bases. CDR3 sequence (DNA): TGCAGTGCTAGAGATAGCCGAGTAGGGGATACGCAGTATTTT. Protein product: CSARDSRVGDTQYF.

The chain carries TRBV7-6 and TRBJ1-6; D unresolved. The V gene lost 6 bases and the J gene lost 9 bases, with 12 bases spanning the gap. This CDR3 has 13 amino acids. The germline gives CDR1 SGHVS, CDR2 FNYEAQ. As DNA, the CDR3 is TGTGCCAGCAGTAAGAAAAGCGGTTCACCCCTCCACTTT. Protein: CASSKKSGSPLHF. The full variable domain, in which reference TRBV7-6 and TRBJ1-6 provide the parts outside the CDR3, is GAGVSQSPRYKVTKRGQDVALRCDPISGHVSLYWYRQALGQGPEFLTYFNYEAQQDKSGLPNDRFSAERPEGSISTLTIQRTEQRDSAMYRCASSKKSGSPLHFGNGTRLTVT.

This clonotype was counted between two and nine times. The chain employs TRBV7-9 and TRBJ1-5; D gene unclear. CDR3 size: 15 residues. Trimming left V 3 bases short and J 3 bases short, with 12 bases between. The germline CDR1 and CDR2 sequences are SEHNR and FQNEAQ (reference sequence). This chain's CDR3 is CASSFNTENNQPQHF. Here the CDR3 DNA reads TGTGCCAGCAGCTTCAATACAGAAAACAATCAGCCCCAGCATTTT.

About this clonotype itself: The junction differs from germline at one of its ends, possibly a read error. The rearrangement links TRBV20-1 to TRBJ2-5; weak D call: TRBD2 (6 bases). The CDR3 contains 11 residues. Germline assignment: CDR1 DFQATT and CDR2 SNEGSKA (reference sequence). CDR3: CSASLGGDLFF. CDR3 DNA sequence: TGCAGTGCTAGCCTCGGGGGTGATCTGTTCTTC.

The chain has TRBV29-1 and TRBJ2-7; D gene unclear. The CDR3 contains 15 residues. The V and J ends lost 0 bases and 2 bases respectively, with 14 bases between them. CDR1 and CDR2 (germline): SQVTM, ANQGSEA. Here the CDR3 reads CSVEDRRSWAYEQYF. The CDR3 bases are TGCAGCGTTGAAGACAGGAGAAGTTGGGCCTACGAGCAGTACTTC.

This clonotype was detected only a few times. The chain uses TRBV28 and TRBJ2-5, with D perhaps given as TRBD1 or TRBD2 (5 bases each). The germline V gene has CDR1 MDHEN and CDR2 SYDVKM. The CDR3 loop spans 14 amino acids. Trimming took off 4 bases at V and 3 bases at J, with 12 bases between the two ends. This chain's CDR3 is CASSSWDGKETQYF. In DNA, the CDR3 is TGTGCCAGCAGTTCCTGGGACGGGAAAGAGACCCAGTACTTC.

The genes are TRBV12-3 or TRBV12-4 and TRBJ1-1; D is ambiguous. The CDR3 is 13 residues long. Trimming pared 3 bases from V and 1 base from J, leaving 6 bases between. CDR3 loop: CASSFHPNTEAFF. The CDR3 DNA follows: TGTGCCAGCAGTTTTCATCCGAACACTGAAGCTTTCTTT.

V and J are TRBV6-2 or TRBV6-3 and TRBJ2-5; 7 bases match TRBD2. V gave up 11 bases and J gave up 5 bases; unmatched junction bases: 11. This CDR3 is 13 amino acids long. Germline V lookup: CDR1 MNHEY, CDR2 SVGEGT. CDR3 DNA sequence: TGTGCCGGGGGACCGGGACTAATGGAGACCCAGTACTTC. Its translation is CAGGPGLMETQYF.

This clonotype was recorded a few times. The CDR3: CSVGPLDSVDNEQFF. In DNA, the CDR3 is TGCAGCGTTGGTCCCTTAGACTCCGTAGACAATGAGCAGTTCTTC. The chain carries TRBV29-1 and TRBJ2-5; no definite D call. The J call may be faulty, since TRBJ2-1 better matches the DNA end. CDR1 is SQVTM, CDR2 ANQGSEA, per germline. The CDR3 covers 15 residues.